This paragraph reports one T cell receptor beta chain. The target antigen is unknown. TCR beta VDJ and CDR3 profiles were obtained from a genomic DNA template. TCRdb processed the reads anew with MiXCR; each CDR3 protein has one entry. The repertoire has some 150,000 distinct CDR3 sequences, around half of them found once; the top ten carry roughly 1.2%. These data originate in a study of CD8+CD57+ T cells in acquired aplastic anemia. General observations from the study: In CD8+ cells, Simpson's diversity showed no significant difference between patients and controls.

By flow cytometry, patients selected for sequencing had shown an expansion of CD8+CD57+ cells. Between the trimmed V and J ends, which lost 2 bases and 0 bases, there was a span of 10 bases. This CDR3 region has 15 residues. Germline CDR1 is LGHNA and CDR2 is YNFKEQ. Sequences were obtained from sorted CD4+, CD8+, or CD8+CD57+ T cells (not recorded which) from PBMCs. The V gene is TRBV4-2, the J gene TRBJ1-1; D gene unclear. The sequence came from a human donor with aplastic anemia. The CDR3 sequence is CASSQSSSLNTEAFF. Written as DNA, the CDR3 is TGTGCCAGCAGCCAATCGAGCTCATTGAACACTGAAGCTTTCTTT.